This is a list of T cell receptor beta chains from one sample in a study of shared clonotypes between healthy human individuals. Generated by immunoSEQ multiplex PCR, the TCRdb table keeps only in-frame clones and is missing some. Here the sample spans 1,500,000 or so clones, 98% being singletons. The sequencing input was naive CD4+ T cells sorted from blood. These receptors all come from a man aged 30 to 39 in good health. Both conserved end residues are part of each CDR3. The D gene is left open where the match is weak.

D gene	J gene	V gene	CDR3 protein	CDR3 DNA
TRBD1	TRBJ2-3	TRBV12-5	CASARQGVGDTQYF	TGTGCTAGTGCCCGACAGGGGGTCGGGGATACGCAGTATTTT
-	TRBJ2-7	TRBV6-4	CASSLARGYEQYF	TGTGCCAGCTCCCTGGCGAGGGGTTACGAGCAGTACTTC
-	TRBJ2-7	TRBV6-1	CASSELQWEQYF	TGTGCCAGCAGTGAACTTCAGTGGGAGCAGTACTTC
TRBD2	TRBJ2-1	TRBV9	CASSKLARNEQFF	TGTGCCAGCAGCAAACTAGCGCGGAATGAGCAGTTCTTC
TRBD1	TRBJ1-3	TRBV5-1	CASSRTGRGNTIYF	TGCGCCAGCAGCAGGACAGGGAGGGGAAACACCATATATTTT
TRBD1	TRBJ2-1	TRBV11-2	CASVSTGGSYNEQFF	TGTGCCAGCGTAAGCACAGGGGGTTCGTACAATGAGCAGTTCTTC
-	TRBJ2-7	TRBV27	CATYYEQYF	TGTGCCACCTACTACGAGCAGTACTTC
TRBD1	TRBJ1-2	TRBV28	CASTTGAGLGYTF	TGTGCCAGTACTACAGGGGCAGGGCTTGGCTACACCTTC
TRBD2	TRBJ2-1	TRBV18	CASSPRTSGIYNEQFF	TGTGCCAGCTCACCGCGGACTAGCGGGATCTACAATGAGCAGTTCTTC
-	TRBJ2-2	TRBV23-1	CASTRPGSNNTGELFF	TGCGCCAGCACCCGGCCAGGGAGTAACAACACCGGGGAGCTGTTTTTT
-	TRBJ2-7	TRBV6-5	CASSYNSGYEQYF	TGTGCCAGCAGTTACAATAGCGGTTACGAGCAGTACTTC
-	TRBJ2-3	TRBV5-1	CASSSDSLDTQYF	TGCGCCAGCAGCTCCGACAGTTTGGATACGCAGTATTTT
-	TRBJ2-1	TRBV5-4	CASRPGGGIIVSYNEQFF	TGTGCCAGCAGACCGGGGGGCGGGATCATAGTCTCCTACAATGAGCAGTTCTTC
-	TRBJ2-3	TRBV6-1	CASSEQGTDTQYF	TGTGCCAGCAGTGAACAGGGGACTGATACGCAGTATTTT
TRBD2	TRBJ2-2	TRBV9	CASSPRGSYTGELFF	TGTGCCAGCAGCCCGCGGGGGTCGTACACCGGGGAGCTGTTTTTT
-	TRBJ2-3	TRBV14	CASSQGLGDTQYF	TGTGCCAGCAGCCAAGGGCTAGGCGATACGCAGTATTTT
-	TRBJ2-7	TRBV2	CASSGYEQYF	TGTGCCAGCAGTGGATACGAGCAGTACTTC
TRBD2	TRBJ2-2	TRBV5-5	CASSLLPSGRGSTGELFF	TGTGCCAGCAGCTTGCTTCCTAGCGGGAGGGGAAGCACCGGGGAGCTGTTTTTT
TRBD2	TRBJ2-1	TRBV4-2	CASSRLGAGELGEQFF	TGTGCCAGCAGCCGCCTCGGCGCGGGAGAGCTGGGTGAGCAGTTCTTC
-	TRBJ2-7	TRBV30	CAWSRGASYEQYF	TGTGCCTGGAGCCGAGGGGCCTCCTACGAGCAGTACTTC
-	TRBJ2-7	TRBV6-1	CASRRFRTTYEQYF	TGTGCCAGTAGACGGTTCAGAACTACCTACGAGCAGTACTTC
TRBD2	TRBJ2-1	TRBV4-3	CASSSGLAAINEQFF	TGCGCCAGCAGCTCGGGACTAGCGGCTATCAATGAGCAGTTCTTC